This T cell receptor beta chain came from a study of cytomegalovirus exposure and HLA in healthy donors. 13 Jbeta primers and 60 Vbeta primers were used for the PCR. This table comes from immunoSEQ multiplex PCR, and its TCRdb copy is limited to in-frame clones, with some not included. Of 100,000 to 150,000 clones listed, approximately 80% are singletons. Each donor was nominally healthy when sampled (though unrecorded immune exposures were likely). This clone was seen once. Its target is unknown. Study-wide results and caveats: The authors excluded some V segments, including TRBV6-2 and TRBV6-3, as indistinguishable. The study listed 150 to 200 cytomegalovirus-associated TCR beta chains.

CDR3 length equals 13 residues. Germline assignment: CDR1 SGHRS and CDR2 YFSETQ. V lost 7 bases to trimming and J lost 8 bases; unmatched junction nucleotides: 8. The sequenced material came from PBMCs. V is TRBV5-1 and J is TRBJ2-1, with 8 nucleotides matching TRBD2. This receptor was taken from a woman aged 40 to 55 in good health and CMV-seropositive. The CDR3 sequence is CASSRGGSDEQFF. The CDR3 region has the DNA TGCGCCAGCTCCCGGGGGGGGTCCGATGAGCAGTTCTTC.